Here is one T cell receptor beta chain with its context. V shed 2 bases, J shed 0 bases, and the junction held 4 bases outside the gene matches. The CDR3 is made up of 16 amino acids. CDR1 ENHRY and CDR2 SYGVKD come from the germline V gene. These data are taken from a study of CD8 T cells in ankylosing spondylitis. TCRdb reprocessed the 5' RACE reads via MiXCR and lists one record per CDR3 protein. The sample carries under 120,000 distinct CDR3 sequences, 20% to 30% recorded once. Sequenced sample: synovial fluid, either unsorted or a sorted T cell fraction (not recorded which). The clonotype comes from a male donor with ankylosing spondylitis. This chain uses TRBV10-3 with TRBJ2-3; 8 nucleotides line up with TRBD2. The CDR3 bases are TGTGCCATCAGTGAGGGGGCTAGCGGGAGCACAGATACGCAGTATTTT. Encoded protein: CAISEGASGSTDTQYF.